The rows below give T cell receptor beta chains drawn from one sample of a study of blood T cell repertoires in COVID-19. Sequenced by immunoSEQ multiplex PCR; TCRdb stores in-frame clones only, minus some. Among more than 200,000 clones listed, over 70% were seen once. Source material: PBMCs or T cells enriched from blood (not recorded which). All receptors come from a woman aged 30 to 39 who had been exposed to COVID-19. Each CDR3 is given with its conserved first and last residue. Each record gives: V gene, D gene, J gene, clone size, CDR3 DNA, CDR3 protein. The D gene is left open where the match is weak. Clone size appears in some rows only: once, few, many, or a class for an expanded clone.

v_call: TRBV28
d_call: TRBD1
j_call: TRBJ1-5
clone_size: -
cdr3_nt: TGTGCCAGCAGCCCACAGGGGATTTTTGGTCAGCCCCAGCATTTT
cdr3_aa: CASSPQGIFGQPQHF

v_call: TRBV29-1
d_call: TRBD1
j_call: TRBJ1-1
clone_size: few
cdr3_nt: TGCAGCGTTCCAACCGGGACAGGGGTCCCTGAAGCTTTCTTT
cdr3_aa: CSVPTGTGVPEAFF

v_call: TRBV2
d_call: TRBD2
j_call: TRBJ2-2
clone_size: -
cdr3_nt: TGTGCCAGCAGTTGGAGGGAGGGTAGCACCGGGGAGCTGTTTTTT
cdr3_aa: CASSWREGSTGELFF

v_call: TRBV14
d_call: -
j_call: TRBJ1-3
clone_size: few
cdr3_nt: TGTGCCAGCAGCCAGGAATCCTCACTATTCTCTGGAAACACCATATATTTT
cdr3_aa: CASSQESSLFSGNTIYF

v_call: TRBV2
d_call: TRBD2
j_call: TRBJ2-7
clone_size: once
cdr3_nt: TGTGCCAGCAACAAAATTTCGAGTAGCGGGAGGGCTTTCTTAAACTACGAGCAGTACTTC
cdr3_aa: CASNKISSSGRAFLNYEQYF

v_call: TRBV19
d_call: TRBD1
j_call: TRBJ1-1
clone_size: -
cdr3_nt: TGTGCCAGTAGTATCTACAGGGGGCAGAGGACTGAAGCTTTCTTT
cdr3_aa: CASSIYRGQRTEAFF

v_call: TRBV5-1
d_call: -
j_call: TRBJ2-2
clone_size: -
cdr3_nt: TGCGCCAGCAGCTTGGCGGCAGGCCAGAACACCGGGGAGCTGTTTTTT
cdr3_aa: CASSLAAGQNTGELFF

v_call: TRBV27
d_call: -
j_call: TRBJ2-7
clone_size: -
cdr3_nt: TGTGCCAGCAGCCGCGACCCAAGGAGCTCCTACGAGCAGTACTTC
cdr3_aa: CASSRDPRSSYEQYF

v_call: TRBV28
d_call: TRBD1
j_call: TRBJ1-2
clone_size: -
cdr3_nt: TGTGCCAGCCAGGGGGGTAACTATGGCTACACCTTC
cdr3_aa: CASQGGNYGYTF

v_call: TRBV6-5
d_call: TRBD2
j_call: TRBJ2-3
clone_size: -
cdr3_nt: TGTGCCAGCAGTTACCTGCGGGAGCAGGGCACAGATACGCAGTATTTT
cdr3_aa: CASSYLREQGTDTQYF

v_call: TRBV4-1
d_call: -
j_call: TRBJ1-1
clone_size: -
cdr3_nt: TGCGCCAGCAGCCAAAGGACAGCACCTAACACTGAAGCTTTCTTT
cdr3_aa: CASSQRTAPNTEAFF

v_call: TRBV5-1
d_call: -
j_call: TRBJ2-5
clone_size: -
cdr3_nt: TGCGCCAGCAGCTTGGGGGCGACAGGTGGGCACCAAGAGACCCAGTACTTC
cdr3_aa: CASSLGATGGHQETQYF

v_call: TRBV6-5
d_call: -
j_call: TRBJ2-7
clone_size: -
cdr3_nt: TGTGCCAGCAGCCCGGACTACTCCTACGAGCAGTACTTC
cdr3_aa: CASSPDYSYEQYF

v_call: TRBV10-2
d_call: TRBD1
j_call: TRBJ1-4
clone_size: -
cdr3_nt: TGCGCCAGCAGTGAACAGGGACAGCCTAATGAAAAACTGTTTTTT
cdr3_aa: CASSEQGQPNEKLFF

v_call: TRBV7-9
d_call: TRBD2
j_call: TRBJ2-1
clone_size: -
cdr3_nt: TGTGCCAGCAGTCTGCGGGGGAGCTCCTACAATGAGCAGTTCTTC
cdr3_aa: CASSLRGSSYNEQFF

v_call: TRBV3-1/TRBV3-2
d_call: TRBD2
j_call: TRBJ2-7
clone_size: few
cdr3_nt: TGTGCCAGCAGCCAAGGGACTAGCGGGAGCTACGAGCAGTACTTC
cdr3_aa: CASSQGTSGSYEQYF

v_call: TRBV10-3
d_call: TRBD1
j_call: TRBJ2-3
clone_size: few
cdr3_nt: TGTGCCACCTCTCAGGGGGCTGATACGCAGTATTTT
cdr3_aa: CATSQGADTQYF

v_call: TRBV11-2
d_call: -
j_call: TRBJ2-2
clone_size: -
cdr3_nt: TGTGCCAGCAGCCGGGACTTAGGAGGGACCGGGGAGCTGTTTTTT
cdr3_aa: CASSRDLGGTGELFF

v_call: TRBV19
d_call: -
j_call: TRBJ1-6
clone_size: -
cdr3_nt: TGTGCCAGTAGTATCCAGGCCGGCGAGAATTCACCCCTCCACTTT
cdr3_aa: CASSIQAGENSPLHF

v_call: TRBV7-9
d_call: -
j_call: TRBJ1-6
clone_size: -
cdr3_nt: TGTGCCAGCAGCGCGGGGTCATCGACGCCGGCCCTCCACTTT
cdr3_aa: CASSAGSSTPALHF

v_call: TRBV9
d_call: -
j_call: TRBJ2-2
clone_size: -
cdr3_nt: TGTGCCAGCAGCGCTCACACCGGGGAGCTGTTTTTT
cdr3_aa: CASSAHTGELFF

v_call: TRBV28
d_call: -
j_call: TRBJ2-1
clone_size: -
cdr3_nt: TGTGCCAGCAGTTACAGGGTTGAGCAGTTCTTC
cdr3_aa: CASSYRVEQFF

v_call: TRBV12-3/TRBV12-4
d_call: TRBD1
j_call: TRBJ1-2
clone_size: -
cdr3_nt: TGTGCCAGCAGCTTCGGGACAGTGGGTGGCTACACCTTC
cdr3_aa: CASSFGTVGGYTF

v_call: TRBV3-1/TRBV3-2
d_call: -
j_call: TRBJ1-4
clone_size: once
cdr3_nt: TGTGCCAGCAGCCAGAGGGCAGGACAGAATGAAAAACTGTTTTTT
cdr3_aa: CASSQRAGQNEKLFF

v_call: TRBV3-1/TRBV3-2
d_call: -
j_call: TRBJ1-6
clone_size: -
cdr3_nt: TGTGCCAGCAGCTCCAGTAATTCACCCCTCCACTTT
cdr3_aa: CASSSSNSPLHF

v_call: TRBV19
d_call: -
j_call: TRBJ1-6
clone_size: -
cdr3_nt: TGTGCCAGTGCGTTGGAGCGTAATAATTCACCCCTCCACTTT
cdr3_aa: CASALERNNSPLHF

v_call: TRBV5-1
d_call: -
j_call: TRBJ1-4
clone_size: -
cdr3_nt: TGCGCCAGCACCGACCGCGGTGCAACTAATGAAAAACTGTTTTTT
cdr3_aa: CASTDRGATNEKLFF

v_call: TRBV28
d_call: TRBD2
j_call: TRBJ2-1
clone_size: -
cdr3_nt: TGTGCCAGCAGTATGGGGACTACCCCTTACAATGAGCAGTTCTTC
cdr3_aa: CASSMGTTPYNEQFF

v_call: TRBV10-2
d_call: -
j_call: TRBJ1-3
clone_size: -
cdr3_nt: TGCGCCAGCAGTGGGGCGTCTGGAAACACCATATATTTT
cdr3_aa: CASSGASGNTIYF

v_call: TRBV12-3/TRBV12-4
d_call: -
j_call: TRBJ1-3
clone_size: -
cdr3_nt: TGTGCCAGCAGTTTACCGGGAAACACCATATATTTT
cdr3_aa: CASSLPGNTIYF

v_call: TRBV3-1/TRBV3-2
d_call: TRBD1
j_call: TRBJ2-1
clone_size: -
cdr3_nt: TGTGCCAGCAGCCAAGGACAGGGGGCGACCAATGAGCAGTTCTTC
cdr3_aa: CASSQGQGATNEQFF

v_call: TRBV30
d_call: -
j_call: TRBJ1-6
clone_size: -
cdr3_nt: TGTGCCTGGAGTGCCGGGAGGTATAATTCACCCCTCCACTTT
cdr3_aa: CAWSAGRYNSPLHF

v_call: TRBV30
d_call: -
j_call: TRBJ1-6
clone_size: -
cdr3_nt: TGTGCCTGGGTGGAAGGGAGCTCCTATAATTCACCCCTCCACTTT
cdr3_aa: CAWVEGSSYNSPLHF

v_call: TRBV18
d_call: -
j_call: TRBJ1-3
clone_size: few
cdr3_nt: TGTGCCAGCTCACCGTACCTGGACAGCTCTGGAAACACCATATATTTT
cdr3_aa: CASSPYLDSSGNTIYF

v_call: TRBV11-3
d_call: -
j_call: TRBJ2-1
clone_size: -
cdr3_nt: TGTGCCAGCAGCTTCGAGACAGGGGGGCTAGCGGGTCACAATGAGCAGTTCTTC
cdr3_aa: CASSFETGGLAGHNEQFF

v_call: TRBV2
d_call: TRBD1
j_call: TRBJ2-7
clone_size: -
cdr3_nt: TGTGCCAGCAGTGAATTCAGGGCAGGGGGCGAGCAGTACTTC
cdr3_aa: CASSEFRAGGEQYF

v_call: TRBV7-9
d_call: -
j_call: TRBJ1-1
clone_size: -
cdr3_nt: TGTGCCAGCAGCTTAAATTCAGGGTTGGCTTTCTTT
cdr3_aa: CASSLNSGLAFF

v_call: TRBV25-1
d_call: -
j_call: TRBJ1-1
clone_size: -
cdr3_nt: TGTGCCAGCAGTGAGGGGCGGGGCTTCTTT
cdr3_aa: CASSEGRGFF

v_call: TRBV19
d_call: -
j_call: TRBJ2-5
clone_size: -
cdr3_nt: TGTGCCAGTAGTATGGGGCAGGGTTTAGGAGAGACCCAGTACTTC
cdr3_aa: CASSMGQGLGETQYF

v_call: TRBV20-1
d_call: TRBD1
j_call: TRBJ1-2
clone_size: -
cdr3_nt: TGCAGTGCGAGACAGGGGTATGGCTACACCTTC
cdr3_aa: CSARQGYGYTF

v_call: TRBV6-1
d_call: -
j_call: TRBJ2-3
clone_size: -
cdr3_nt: TGTGCCAGCAGTGATCAGCGGTCGAGCACAGATACGCAGTATTTT
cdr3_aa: CASSDQRSSTDTQYF

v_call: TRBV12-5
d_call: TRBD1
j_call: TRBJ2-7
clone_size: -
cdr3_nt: TGTGCTAGTGGTTTGGTTCTTGGGACAGGGGGCAGCTACGAGCAGTACTTC
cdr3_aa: CASGLVLGTGGSYEQYF

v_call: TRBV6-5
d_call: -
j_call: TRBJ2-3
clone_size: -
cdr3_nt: TGTGCCAGCAGATCTCAGGGGATTCGGGCAGATACGCAGTATTTT
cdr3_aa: CASRSQGIRADTQYF

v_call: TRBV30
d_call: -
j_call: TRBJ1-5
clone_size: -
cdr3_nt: TGTGCCTGGAGTCGGGGGGTAGATCAGCCCCAGCATTTT
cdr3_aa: CAWSRGVDQPQHF

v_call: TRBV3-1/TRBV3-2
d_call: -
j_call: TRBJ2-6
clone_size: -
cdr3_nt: TGTGCCAGCAGCCACGATCAGGTATCGGGGGCCAACGTCCTGACTTTC
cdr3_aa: CASSHDQVSGANVLTF

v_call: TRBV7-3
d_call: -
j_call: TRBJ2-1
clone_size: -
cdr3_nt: TGTGCCAGCAGCTTACCCAACTACAATGAGCAGTTCTTC
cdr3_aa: CASSLPNYNEQFF

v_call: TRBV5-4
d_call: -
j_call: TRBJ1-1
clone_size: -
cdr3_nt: TGTGCCAGCAGCTCGCAACTACAGGGCCCCGGAATGGAAGCTTTCTTT
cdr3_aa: CASSSQLQGPGMEAFF

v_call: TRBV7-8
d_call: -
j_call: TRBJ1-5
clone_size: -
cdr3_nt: TGTGCCAGCAGTCACCGGACGAGAAGGAGGGAGGAAGGCAATCAGCCCCAGCATTTT
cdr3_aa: CASSHRTRRREEGNQPQHF

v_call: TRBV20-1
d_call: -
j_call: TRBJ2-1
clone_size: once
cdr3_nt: TGCAGTGCTAGATCCGGTCAAGAGTTCTTC
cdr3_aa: CSARSGQEFF

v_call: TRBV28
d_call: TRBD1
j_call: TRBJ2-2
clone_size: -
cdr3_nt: TGTGCCAGCAGCGTCGGACAGGGACCGCACACCGGGGAGCTGTTTTTT
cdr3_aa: CASSVGQGPHTGELFF

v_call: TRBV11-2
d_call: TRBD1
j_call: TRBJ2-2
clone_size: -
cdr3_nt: TGTGCCAGCAGCTCTCTCAGGGGGCCCGGGGAGCTGTTTTTT
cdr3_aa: CASSSLRGPGELFF

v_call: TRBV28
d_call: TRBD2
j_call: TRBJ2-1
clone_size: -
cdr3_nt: TGTGCCAGCATAGGACTAGCGGGAGGGGGTGAGCAGTTCTTC
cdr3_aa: CASIGLAGGGEQFF

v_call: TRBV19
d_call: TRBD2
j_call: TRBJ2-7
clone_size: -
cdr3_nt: TGTGCCAGTAGTCCTTCCGGGACTACCCTTCTGGAGCAGTACTTC
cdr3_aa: CASSPSGTTLLEQYF

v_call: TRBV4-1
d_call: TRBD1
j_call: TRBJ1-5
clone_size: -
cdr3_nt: TGCGCCAGCAGCCAAGAACCAGGGGGTATTAGTCAGCCCCAGCATTTT
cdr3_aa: CASSQEPGGISQPQHF

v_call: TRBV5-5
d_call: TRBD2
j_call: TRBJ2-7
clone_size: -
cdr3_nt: TGTGCCAGCAGCAAGGGACTAGCGGGAGGAGACTACGAGCAGTACTTC
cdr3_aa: CASSKGLAGGDYEQYF

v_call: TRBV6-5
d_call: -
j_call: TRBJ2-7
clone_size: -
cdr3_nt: TGTGCCAGCAGTCAGACTCGAAGCTCCTACGAGCAGTACTTC
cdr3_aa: CASSQTRSSYEQYF

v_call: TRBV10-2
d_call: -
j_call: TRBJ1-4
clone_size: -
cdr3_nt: TGCGCCAGCAGTGCACAGGGATCAACTAATGAAAAACTGTTTTTT
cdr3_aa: CASSAQGSTNEKLFF

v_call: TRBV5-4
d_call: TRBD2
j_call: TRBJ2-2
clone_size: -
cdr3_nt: TGTGCCAGCAGCTTGGATCTAGCGGGAAGCACCGGGGAGCTGTTTTTT
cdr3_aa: CASSLDLAGSTGELFF

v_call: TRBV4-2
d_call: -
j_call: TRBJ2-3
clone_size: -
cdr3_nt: TGTGCCAGCAGCCAACAGGGGCCCTCGGATGCAGATACGCAGTATTTT
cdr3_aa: CASSQQGPSDADTQYF